These 20 T cell receptor beta chains originate from one sample sequenced in a study of T and B cells in COVID-19 patients. Each TRB amplification used about 220-500 ng of genomic DNA from blood. Multiplex PCR with BIOMED2 TRB-A/B primer pools amplified TRB rearrangements. One entry per CDR3 protein results from TCRdb running MiXCR on the multiplex PCR reads. This repertoire shows around 7,700 distinct CDR3 sequences, less than 35% found once; its top ten account for approximately 24%. The sample consisted of blood. The receptors were sampled from a human donor who had recovered from COVID-19.

This clonotype has a handful of counts. The V gene is TRBV6-6, the J gene TRBJ1-1; D is undetermined. Germline CDR1 reads MNHNY; CDR2 reads SVGAGI (reference sequence). With 2 bases removed from V and 0 bases from J, the gap between germline ends came to 10 bases. This CDR3 is built from 15 residues. The CDR3 sequence is CASSYAPVMNTEAFF. For the CDR3, the DNA is TGTGCCAGCAGTTACGCCCCGGTCATGAACACTGAAGCTTTCTTT.

This clonotype counts as medium-sized (0.01 to 0.1%). The rearrangement uses TRBV13 and TRBJ2-6; no clear D gene. CDR3 length: 14 residues. Between the trimmed V and J ends, which lost 0 bases and 1 base, there was a span of 1 base. CDR1 is PRHDT, CDR2 FYEKMQ, per germline (reference sequence). CDR3 residues: CASSLGSGANVLTF. Written as DNA, the CDR3 is TGTGCCAGCAGCTTAGGGTCTGGGGCCAACGTCCTGACTTTC.

CDR3: CASSPQTGASNYGYTF. As DNA, the CDR3 is TGTGCCAGCAGTCCGCAGACAGGGGCCTCTAACTATGGCTACACCTTC. The rearrangement uses TRBV27 and TRBJ1-2; 8 nucleotides line up with TRBD1. This CDR3 contains 16 residues. Per germline, CDR1 MNHEY and CDR2 SMNVEV (reference sequence). Trimming took 5 bases from V and 0 from J; bases not matched to a gene: 8.

The V gene is TRBV13, the J gene TRBJ2-7, with D unresolved. CDR3 length: 14 amino acids. Looked up from germline, CDR1 is PRHDT and CDR2 is FYEKMQ (reference sequence). Trimming took off 5 bases at V and 5 bases at J, with 16 bases between the two ends. CDR3 sequence reads: CASSPRLRSDEQYF. DNA for the CDR3: TGTGCCAGCAGCCCCCGCCTAAGAAGCGACGAGCAGTACTTC.

The V gene is TRBV27, the J gene TRBJ1-2; the D gene is possibly TRBD1 (5 bases). Germline loops: CDR1 MNHEY, CDR2 SMNVEV (reference sequence). V lost 5 bases and J 4 bases, leaving 14 bases between the germline ends. The CDR3 is 14 amino acids. The CDR3 nucleotides are TGTGCCAGCAGTCCCCGTCGGGGACTCTATGGCTACACCTTC. Translating gives CASSPRRGLYGYTF.

This clonotype has a handful of counts. The chain joins TRBV5-4 to TRBJ2-3; D remains unclear. This CDR3 has 12 amino acids. CDR1 is SGHNT and CDR2 is YYREEE in the germline V gene (reference sequence). The V end was cut by 3 bases, the J end by 0 bases, with 2 bases between. The CDR3 region has the DNA TGTGCCAGCAGCTCTAGCACAGATACGCAGTATTTT. Amino acid sequence: CASSSSTDTQYF.

The V call is TRBV6-5, the J call TRBJ1-3; possibly TRBD1 for D (6 bases). V lost 8 bases to trimming and J lost 4 bases, with 24 bases between them. Germline CDR1 and CDR2: MNHEY and SVGAGI. The length of the CDR3 is 17 residues. The CDR3 loop is CASSRGGPPKTGNTIYF. The DNA for the CDR3 is TGTGCCAGCTCCAGGGGCGGGCCGCCTAAAACGGGAAACACCATATATTTT.

This clonotype was counted only a few times. The chain has TRBV6-6 and TRBJ2-7; D unresolved. CDR1 is MNHNY and CDR2 is SVGAGI in the germline V gene (reference sequence). V was clipped by 6 bases and J by 3 bases, with 6 bases between them. This CDR3 has 11 amino acids. The CDR3 here is CASSLDYEQYF. The CDR3 region has the DNA TGTGCCAGCAGCCTCGACTACGAGCAGTACTTC.

The rearrangement uses TRBV11-1 and TRBJ2-1; D is perhaps TRBD2 (6 bases). Trimming took 5 bases from V and 3 from J, leaving 8 bases between them. Germline V gene sequence: CDR1 SGHAT, CDR2 FQDESV (reference sequence). This CDR3 contains 13 residues. The DNA of the CDR3 is TGTGCCAGCAGCCCGGACTACTACAATGAGCAGTTCTTC. Protein product: CASSPDYYNEQFF.

This clonotype was seen a few times. The chain carries TRBV27 and TRBJ2-1; 9 bases match TRBD2. Per germline, CDR1 MNHEY and CDR2 SMNVEV (reference sequence). The CDR3 runs 14 residues. V lost 6 bases and J lost 6; bases outside the gene matches: 6. The CDR3: CASRLAGSSNEQFF. The DNA of the CDR3 is TGTGCCAGCAGGCTAGCGGGGTCTTCCAATGAGCAGTTCTTC.

V and J are TRBV19 and TRBJ1-2, with TRBD1 as a possible D gene (6 bases). V lost 0 bases to trimming and J lost 8 bases, with 16 bases between them. CDR3 size: 15 residues. The germline CDR1 and CDR2 sequences are LNHDA and SQIVND (reference sequence). The CDR3: CASSIDLWGADGYTF. CDR3 nucleotide sequence: TGTGCCAGTAGTATAGATCTATGGGGGGCTGACGGCTACACCTTC.

Details on this clonotype: At one end, the junction sequence differs from germline, possibly due to a read error. DNA of the CDR3: TGTGCCAGCAGCTTGGATCCCGCAGGGAGGGGTGAAAAACTGTTTTTT. Amino acid sequence: CASSLDPAGRGEKLFF. The chain uses TRBV5-1 and TRBJ1-4; weak D call: TRBD1 (5 bases). Germline assignment: CDR1 SGHRS and CDR2 YFSETQ. The CDR3 extends over 16 amino acids.

This clonotype was observed a single time. J is TRBJ2-1 and V is TRBV5-1; TRBD2 is a possible D gene (6 bases). The V and J ends lost 0 bases and 0 bases respectively, with 10 bases between them. CDR3 size: 16 residues. Germline-derived CDR1 and CDR2 are SGHRS and YFSETQ. CDR3 sequence (DNA): TGCGCCAGCAGCTTGGTCCCGGGAGTCTCCTACAATGAGCAGTTCTTC. This gives the protein CASSLVPGVSYNEQFF.

Judged by abundance, this clonotype is medium-sized. The genes are TRBV29-1 and TRBJ2-1, with TRBD2 identical over 9 bases. V gave up 2 bases and J gave up 3 bases; unmatched junction bases: 8. The CDR3 has 16 residues. CDR1 is SQVTM, CDR2 ANQGSEA, per germline. CDR3 coding DNA: TGCAGCGTTGAACTAGCGGGACCCCATTACTACAATGAGCAGTTCTTC. Residues: CSVELAGPHYYNEQFF.

This clonotype is medium-sized within its sample. This chain joins TRBV29-1 and TRBJ1-2; weak D call: TRBD1 (5 bases). This CDR3 contains 13 residues. From germline, CDR1 is SQVTM and CDR2 ANQGSEA. V lost 6 bases, J lost 1 base, and 12 bases lay in between. The CDR3 DNA reads as TGCAGCGTCGAGGGGCGATATAACTATGGCTACACCTTC. The encoded protein is CSVEGRYNYGYTF.

This chain joins TRBV13 and TRBJ1-1, with D hard to call. The CDR3 sequence is 12 residues long. The germline CDR1 and CDR2 sequences are PRHDT and FYEKMQ (reference sequence). V was cut by 4 bases and J by 1 base, with 4 bases left in between. The CDR3 coding sequence is TGTGCCAGCAGCTCTGGGAACACTGAAGCTTTCTTT. Translating gives CASSSGNTEAFF.

The chain links TRBV7-2 to TRBJ1-3; D gene ambiguous. The CDR3 extends over 16 amino acids. Germline CDR1 SGHTA, CDR2 FQGNSA. V lost 4 bases and J 2 bases, leaving 15 bases between the germline ends. The DNA for the CDR3 is TGTGCCAGCAGCTCGTTCTGGAAAGGGACTGGAAACACCATATATTTT. As protein: CASSSFWKGTGNTIYF.

The chain joins TRBV7-2 to TRBJ2-5; 8 positions agree with TRBD2. This CDR3 region has 14 residues. The V gene's germline CDR1 is SGHTA and CDR2 FQGNSA. V shed 5 bases, J shed 4 bases, and the junction held 6 bases outside the gene matches. CDR3 sequence: CASSTGGAGETQYF. CDR3 nucleotides: TGTGCCAGCAGCACCGGGGGGGCGGGAGAGACCCAGTACTTC.

This clonotype is classed as medium-sized. The genes are TRBV6-5 and TRBJ2-3, with a weak D call TRBD1 (6 bases). Looked up from germline, CDR1 is MNHEY and CDR2 is SVGAGI. CDR3 length equals 13 residues. Trimming pared 5 bases from V and 5 bases from J, leaving 11 bases between. CDR3 sequence (DNA): TGTGCCAGCAGTAGGACAGTGGAAGATACGCAGTATTTT. Its protein product is CASSRTVEDTQYF.

This clonotype has only a few counts. The chain joins TRBV5-6 to TRBJ2-3; 11 nucleotides line up with TRBD2. Germline CDR1 SGHDT, CDR2 YYEEEE. The V gene end was trimmed by 3 bases and the J gene end by 2 bases; junction bases not matched to a gene: 5. The CDR3 consists of 16 residues. The CDR3 here is CASSSPSGGFTDTQYF. DNA of the CDR3: TGTGCCAGCAGCTCACCTAGCGGGGGGTTCACAGATACGCAGTATTTT.